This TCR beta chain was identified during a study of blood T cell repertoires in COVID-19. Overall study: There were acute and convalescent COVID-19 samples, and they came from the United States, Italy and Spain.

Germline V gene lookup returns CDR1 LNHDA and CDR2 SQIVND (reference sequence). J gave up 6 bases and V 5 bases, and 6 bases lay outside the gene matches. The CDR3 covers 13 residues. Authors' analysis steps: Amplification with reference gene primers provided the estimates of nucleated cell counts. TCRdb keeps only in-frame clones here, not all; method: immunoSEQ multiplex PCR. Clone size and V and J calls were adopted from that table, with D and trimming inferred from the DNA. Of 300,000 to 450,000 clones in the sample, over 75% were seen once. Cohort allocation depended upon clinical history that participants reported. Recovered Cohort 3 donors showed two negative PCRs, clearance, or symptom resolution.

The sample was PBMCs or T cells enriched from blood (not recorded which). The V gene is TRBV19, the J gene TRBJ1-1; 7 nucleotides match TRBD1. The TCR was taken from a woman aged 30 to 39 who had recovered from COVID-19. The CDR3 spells CASSGGQRAEAFF. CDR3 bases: TGTGCCAGTAGTGGGGGACAGCGCGCTGAAGCTTTCTTT.